This TCR beta chain came from a study of neurological immune-mediated disorders (dated by TCRdb to the late 2010s). Context from the whole study: The study compared peripheral blood TCR-beta repertoires of HTLV-I-associated myelopathy (HAM/TSP) patients, multiple sclerosis patients and healthy controls using UMI-based sequencing. Each longitudinal HAM/TSP and healthy donor was sampled at 3 time-points spaced at about 3-45 month intervals. The roughly 99 TCR-beta libraries covered PBMC samples along with longitudinal samples, technical triplicates, and paired sorted CD4+ and CD8+ T-cell subsets. The cohort included 60 to 75 subjects: about 14 with HAM/TSP, around 34 with multiple sclerosis, and 20 or so healthy controls. The paper's findings and limits, for the study overall: No identical CDR3 amino acid sequences were shared among expanded clones across subjects, suggesting private TCR-beta repertoires in all groups. TCR clonal expansion was highest in HAM/TSP patients and lowest in MS patients, with MS patients falling below even healthy controls.

This clonotype was seen at least ten times. The antigen this receptor binds is unknown. The record has no base qualities; no much larger clone is one base away. The germline V gene provides CDR1 MNHEY and CDR2 SVGAGI. The CDR3 numbers 13 residues from cysteine through phenylalanine. Only the CDR3 DNA is retained, 39 bases long and in frame from the first base. V loses 6 bases, J loses 4 bases, and the germline ends lie 10 bases apart. cDNA synthesis used template-switch 5'RACE with a primer carrying a 10-nucleotide random unique molecular identifier tagging each TCR transcript. Over 170 million TCR-beta sequences, covering 15-18 subjects, were produced in each sequencing run. The RNeasy kit was used to extract total RNA. Using the KAPA Real-time Library Amplification kit, TCR-beta VDJ regions were amplified with primers for the TCR constant region and the 5'RACE anchor. A first PCR added sample indexes and Illumina adaptors, after which a second PCR increased the library yield. The roughly 650 bp TCR product was size-selected on a 2% E-gel SizeSelection system after Ampure bead purification. Before pooling, library quality was checked on a Bioanalyzer, concentration was measured with Qubit, and libraries were quantified with the Kapa Library Quantification kit. Libraries were sequenced paired-end 2 x 150 bp on an Illumina HiSeq 2500. To increase sequence diversity, roughly 24-32% phiX was spiked into each library pool. Per the source publication's procedure: Quality-filtered reads were processed with the UMI-based MiGEC pipeline, and over 90% of raw TCR sequences were removed by the MiGEC pipeline during error correction. VDJ genes were aligned to IMGT germline references, and clonotypes were defined by unique CDR3 amino acid sequence plus V-J genes. Clonal expansion, Shannon diversity and CDR3 relatedness were evaluated with VDJtools (CalcPairwiseDistances, ClusterSamples), while phylogenetic trees were built in CLCbio workbench. Expanded clones were defined as having at least 8 unique UMIs, based on coefficient-of-variation modelling across technical triplicates. TCRdb trimmed the raw reads at Q25, called clones with MiXCR and kept productive beta chains. Rows are combined by CDR3 protein, so each entry shows the most common genes and DNA. The authors' filters were not applied to this entry. The sample yields around 49,000 distinct CDR3 sequences; 10% to 15% were counted once. The top ten hold 7.5% to 9.5% of the sample.

What this sample's time point label stands for: longitudinal time-point 3. For unsorted PBMC libraries, 2 million PBMCs were used after storage in RNAlater at -80 degrees C until RNA extraction. Peripheral blood was subjected to Ficoll-Hypaque density gradient centrifugation to isolate PBMCs, which were then cryopreserved in liquid nitrogen. Specimen: PBMCs. The chain was built from TRBV6-5 and TRBJ1-5, with no D gene named confidently. This receptor was taken from a male donor with HTLV-1-associated myelopathy (HAM/TSP). At the DNA level, the sequence is TGTGCCAGCAGCCCATGGAATAATCAGCCCCAGCATTTT. This translates into CASSPWNNQPQHF.